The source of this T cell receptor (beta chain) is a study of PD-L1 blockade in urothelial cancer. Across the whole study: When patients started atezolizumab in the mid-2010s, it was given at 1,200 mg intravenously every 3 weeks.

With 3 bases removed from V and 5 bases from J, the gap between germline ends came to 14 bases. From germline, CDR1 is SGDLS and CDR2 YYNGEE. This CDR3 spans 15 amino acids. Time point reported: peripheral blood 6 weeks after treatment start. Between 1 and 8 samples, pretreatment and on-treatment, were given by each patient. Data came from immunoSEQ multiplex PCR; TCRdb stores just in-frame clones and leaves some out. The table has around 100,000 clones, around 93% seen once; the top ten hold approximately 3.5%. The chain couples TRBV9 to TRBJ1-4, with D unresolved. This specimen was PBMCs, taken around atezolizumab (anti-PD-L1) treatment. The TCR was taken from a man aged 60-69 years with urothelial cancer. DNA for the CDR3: TGTGCCAGCAGCGAGACCGGGTCTCCCAATGAAAAACTGTTTTTT. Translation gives CASSETGSPNEKLFF.